Listed below are T cell receptor beta chains from one sample, sequenced in a study of monozygotic twins with cystic fibrosis. TCRdb's table, derived via immunoSEQ multiplex PCR, lists solely in-frame clones and lacks some. The top ten clones hold 1.5% to 2% of a sample with roughly 35,000 clones, over 75% of them seen once. The sequencing sample was made of blood. These receptors were collected from a girl under 10 years old with cystic fibrosis. Both conserved end residues are part of each CDR3. D genes are given only for firm matches. Size values are once, few and many counts, or a class for expanded clones, and some rows have none.

d_call | j_call | v_call | clone_size | cdr3_aa | cdr3_nt
NA | TRBJ2-7 | TRBV5-6 | once | CASSLRSYEQYF | TGTGCCAGCAGCTTAAGGAGCTACGAGCAGTACTTC
NA | TRBJ1-4 | TRBV30 | NA | CAWSQWSWGARLFF | TGTGCCTGGAGTCAATGGTCGTGGGGGGCGCGTCTGTTTTTT
NA | TRBJ2-7 | TRBV29-1 | NA | CSDLGTYVTYEQYF | TGCAGCGACCTCGGGACATACGTCACCTACGAGCAGTACTTC
NA | TRBJ2-1 | TRBV7-6 | few | CASSLADGSEQFF | TGTGCCAGCAGCTTAGCTGACGGTAGTGAGCAGTTCTTC
NA | TRBJ1-2 | TRBV5-6 | NA | CASSLGFGGVTF | TGTGCCAGCAGCCTGGGGTTCGGGGGCGTCACCTTC
NA | TRBJ1-4 | TRBV11-2 | once | CASSSWTGGANEKLFF | TGTGCCAGCAGCTCCTGGACCGGGGGAGCTAATGAAAAACTGTTTTTT
NA | TRBJ2-7 | TRBV7-2 | NA | CASSLVSGHLTYEQYF | TGTGCCAGCAGCTTAGTTTCGGGACACCTGACCTACGAGCAGTACTTC
TRBD1 | TRBJ1-1 | TRBV19 | NA | CASRGTGLYTEAFF | TGTGCCAGTAGGGGGACAGGGCTTTACACTGAAGCTTTCTTT
TRBD1 | TRBJ1-1 | TRBV7-2 | NA | CASSPDRRWHTEAFF | TGTGCCAGCAGCCCGGACAGGCGCTGGCACACTGAAGCTTTCTTT
NA | TRBJ1-2 | TRBV5-1 | once | CASSLGGNNYGYTF | TGCGCCAGCAGCTTGGGGGGCAACAACTATGGCTACACCTTC
NA | TRBJ1-1 | TRBV11-2 | NA | CASSLGPASNTEAFF | TGTGCCAGCAGCTTAGGACCGGCCTCGAACACTGAAGCTTTCTTT
TRBD2 | TRBJ2-3 | TRBV5-1 | NA | CASSLVKTLAERTDTQYF | TGCGCCAGCAGCTTGGTTAAAACCCTAGCGGAGCGCACAGATACGCAGTATTTT
NA | TRBJ1-5 | TRBV15 | NA | CATSRDVILSPQHF | TGTGCCACCAGCAGAGATGTCATCCTGAGCCCCCAGCATTTT
NA | TRBJ1-1 | TRBV15 | NA | CATSRDRWVLEAFF | TGTGCCACCAGCAGAGATCGGTGGGTCCTTGAAGCTTTCTTT
NA | TRBJ1-1 | TRBV9 | few | CASSVMTGNTEAFF | TGTGCCAGCAGCGTCATGACAGGGAACACTGAAGCTTTCTTT
NA | TRBJ2-7 | TRBV20-1 | NA | CSASRDYEQYF | TGCAGTGCTAGCAGGGACTACGAGCAGTACTTC
NA | TRBJ2-7 | TRBV27 | NA | CASSLTTSSYEQYF | TGTGCCAGCAGTTTGACTACCAGCTCCTACGAGCAGTACTTC
NA | TRBJ1-4 | TRBV7-8 | NA | CASSLVSGLNEKLFF | TGTGCCAGCAGCTTAGTTTCAGGCCTAAATGAAAAACTGTTTTTT
NA | TRBJ1-2 | TRBV29-1 | few | CSVTLRGAVGYGYTF | TGCAGCGTCACGTTACGGGGGGCAGTTGGGTATGGCTACACCTTC
TRBD1 | TRBJ1-1 | TRBV29-1 | NA | CSVDEGGGTEAFF | TGCAGCGTTGATGAAGGGGGCGGGACTGAAGCTTTCTTT
NA | TRBJ1-1 | TRBV18 | NA | CASSPGRGDMNTEAFF | TGTGCCAGCTCACCAGGTCGGGGGGATATGAACACTGAAGCTTTCTTT
NA | TRBJ2-3 | TRBV5-1 | once | CASSTGLLGTTDTQYF | TGCGCCAGCAGCACCGGACTCCTAGGGACCACAGATACGCAGTATTTT
NA | TRBJ2-1 | TRBV4-2 | NA | CASSQDRRPYNEQFF | TGTGCCAGCAGCCAAGACCGCCGTCCCTACAATGAGCAGTTCTTC
NA | TRBJ2-2 | TRBV7-9 | NA | CASSSWDLRPPGELFF | TGTGCCAGCAGCTCCTGGGACCTCAGACCTCCCGGGGAGCTGTTTTTT
NA | TRBJ2-3 | TRBV30 | NA | CASSTTTDTQYF | TGTGCCTCAAGTACTACCACAGATACGCAGTATTTT
NA | TRBJ2-7 | TRBV30 | once | CAWSRRTNYEQYF | TGTGCCTGGAGTCGCAGGACTAACTACGAGCAGTACTTC
NA | TRBJ2-3 | TRBV29-1 | NA | CSVVWTLPSTDTQYF | TGCAGCGTTGTCTGGACCCTTCCTAGCACAGATACGCAGTATTTT
TRBD1 | TRBJ1-2 | TRBV2 | NA | CASSEGQGANYGYTF | TGTGCCAGCAGTGAGGGACAGGGGGCGAACTATGGCTACACCTTC
TRBD2 | TRBJ2-7 | TRBV6-5 | NA | CASSARTSGEDKQYF | TGTGCCAGCAGTGCCCGGACTAGCGGGGAGGACAAGCAGTACTTC